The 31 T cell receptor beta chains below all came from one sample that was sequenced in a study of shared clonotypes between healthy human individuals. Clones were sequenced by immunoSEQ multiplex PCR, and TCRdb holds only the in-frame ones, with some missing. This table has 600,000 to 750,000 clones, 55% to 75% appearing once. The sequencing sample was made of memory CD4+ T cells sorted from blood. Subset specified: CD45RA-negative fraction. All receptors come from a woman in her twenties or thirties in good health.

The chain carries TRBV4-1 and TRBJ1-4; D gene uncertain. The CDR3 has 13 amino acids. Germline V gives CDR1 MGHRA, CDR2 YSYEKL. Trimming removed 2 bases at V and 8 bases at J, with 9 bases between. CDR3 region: CASSQYIHEKLFF. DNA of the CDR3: TGCGCCAGCAGCCAATACATACACGAAAAACTGTTTTTT.

For the CDR3, the DNA is TGCGCCAGCAGTGAGCTGGGAAACACTGAAGCTTTCTTT. This codes for CASSELGNTEAFF. The J gene is TRBJ1-1, the V gene TRBV10-2; D remains ambiguous. The V gene lost 2 bases and the J gene lost 2 bases, with 6 bases spanning the gap. The CDR3 consists of 13 residues. Germline CDR1 WSHSY, CDR2 SAAADI.

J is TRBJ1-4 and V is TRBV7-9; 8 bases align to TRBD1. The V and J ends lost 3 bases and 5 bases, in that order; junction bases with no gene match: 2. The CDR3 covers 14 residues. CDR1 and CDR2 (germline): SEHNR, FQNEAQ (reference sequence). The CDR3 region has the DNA TGTGCCAGCAGCTTTCAGGGGGCAAATGAAAAACTGTTTTTT. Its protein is CASSFQGANEKLFF.

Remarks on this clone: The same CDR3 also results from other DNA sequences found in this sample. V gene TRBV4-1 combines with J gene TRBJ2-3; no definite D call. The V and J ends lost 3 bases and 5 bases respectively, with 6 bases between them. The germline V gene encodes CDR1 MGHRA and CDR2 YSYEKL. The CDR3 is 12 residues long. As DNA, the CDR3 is TGCGCCAGCAGCCACCCCCAAGATACGCAGTATTTT. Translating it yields CASSHPQDTQYF.

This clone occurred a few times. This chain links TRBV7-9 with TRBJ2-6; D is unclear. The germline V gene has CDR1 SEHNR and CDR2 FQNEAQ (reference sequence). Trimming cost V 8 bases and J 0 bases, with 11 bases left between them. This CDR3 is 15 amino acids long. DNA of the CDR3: TGTGCCAGCTACACGTCGGACTCTGGGGCCAACGTCCTGACTTTC. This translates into CASYTSDSGANVLTF.

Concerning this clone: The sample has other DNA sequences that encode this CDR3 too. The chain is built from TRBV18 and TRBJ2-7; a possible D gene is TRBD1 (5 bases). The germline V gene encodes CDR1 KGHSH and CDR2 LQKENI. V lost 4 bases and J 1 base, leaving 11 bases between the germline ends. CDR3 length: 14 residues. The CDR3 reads CASSHPGQSYEQYF. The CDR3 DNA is TGTGCCAGCTCACACCCCGGACAATCCTACGAGCAGTACTTC.

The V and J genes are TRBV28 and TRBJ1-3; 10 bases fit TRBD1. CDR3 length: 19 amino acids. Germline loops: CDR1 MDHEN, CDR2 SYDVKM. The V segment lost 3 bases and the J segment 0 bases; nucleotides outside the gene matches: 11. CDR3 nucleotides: TGTGCCAGCAGTTTCCACTTCCCGGGACAGGGGTCCTCTGGAAACACCATATATTTT. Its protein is CASSFHFPGQGSSGNTIYF.

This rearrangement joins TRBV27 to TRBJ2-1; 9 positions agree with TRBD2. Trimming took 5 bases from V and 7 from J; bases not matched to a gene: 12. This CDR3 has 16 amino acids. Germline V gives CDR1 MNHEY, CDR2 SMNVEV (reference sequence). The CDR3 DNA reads TGTGCCAGCAGTCTCCGGGGGGCGGGAGGGTTAAATGAGCAGTTCTTC. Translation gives CASSLRGAGGLNEQFF.

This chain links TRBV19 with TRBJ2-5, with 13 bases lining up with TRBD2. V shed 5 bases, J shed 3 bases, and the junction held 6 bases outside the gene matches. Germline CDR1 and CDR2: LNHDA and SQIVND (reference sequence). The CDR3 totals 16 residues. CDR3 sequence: CASSSGTSGVKETQYF. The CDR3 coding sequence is TGTGCCAGTAGTTCGGGGACTAGCGGGGTCAAAGAGACCCAGTACTTC.

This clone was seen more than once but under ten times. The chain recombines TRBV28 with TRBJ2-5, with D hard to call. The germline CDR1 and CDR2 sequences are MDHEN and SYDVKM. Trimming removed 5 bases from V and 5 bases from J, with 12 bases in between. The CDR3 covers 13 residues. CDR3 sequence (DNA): TGTGCCAGCAGTAGCAGCTCCCGGGAGACCCAGTACTTC. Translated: CASSSSSRETQYF.

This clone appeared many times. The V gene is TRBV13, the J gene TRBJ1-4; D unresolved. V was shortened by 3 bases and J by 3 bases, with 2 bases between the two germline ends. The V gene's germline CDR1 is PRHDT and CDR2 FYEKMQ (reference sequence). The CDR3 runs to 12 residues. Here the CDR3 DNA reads TGTGCCAGCAGCTTGGCTAATGAAAAACTGTTTTTT. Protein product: CASSLANEKLFF.

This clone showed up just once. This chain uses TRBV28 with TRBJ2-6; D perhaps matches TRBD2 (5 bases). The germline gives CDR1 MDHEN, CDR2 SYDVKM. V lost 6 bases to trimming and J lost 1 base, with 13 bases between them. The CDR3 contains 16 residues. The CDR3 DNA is TGTGCCAGCAGCGCAAAGGACTGGTCTGGGGCCAACGTCCTGACTTTC. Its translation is CASSAKDWSGANVLTF.

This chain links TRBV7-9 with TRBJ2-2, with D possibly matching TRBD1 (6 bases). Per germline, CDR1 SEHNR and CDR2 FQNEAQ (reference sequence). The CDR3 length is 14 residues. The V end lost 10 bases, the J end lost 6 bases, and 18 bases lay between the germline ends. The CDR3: CAIRRDNGAGELFF. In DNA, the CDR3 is TGTGCCATCCGCCGGGACAATGGAGCCGGGGAGCTGTTTTTT.

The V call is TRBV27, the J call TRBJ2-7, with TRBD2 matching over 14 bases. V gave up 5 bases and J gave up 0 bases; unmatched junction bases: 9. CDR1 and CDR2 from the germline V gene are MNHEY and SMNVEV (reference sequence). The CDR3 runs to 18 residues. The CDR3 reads CASSTTTSGRATSYEQYF. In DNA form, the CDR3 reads TGTGCCAGCAGTACGACGACTAGCGGGAGGGCTACCTCCTACGAGCAGTACTTC.

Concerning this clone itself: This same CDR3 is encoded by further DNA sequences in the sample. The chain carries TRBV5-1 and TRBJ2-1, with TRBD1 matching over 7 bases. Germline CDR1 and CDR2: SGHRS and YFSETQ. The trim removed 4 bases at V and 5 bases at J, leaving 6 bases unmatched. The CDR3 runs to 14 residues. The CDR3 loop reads CASSPGTENNEQFF. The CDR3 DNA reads TGCGCCAGCAGCCCCGGGACAGAGAACAATGAGCAGTTCTTC. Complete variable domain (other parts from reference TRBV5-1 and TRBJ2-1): KAGVTQTPRYLIKTRGQQVTLSCSPISGHRSVSWYQQTPGQGLQFLFEYFSETQRNKGNFPGRFSGRQFSNSRSEMNVSTLELGDSALYLCASSPGTENNEQFFGPGTRLTVL.

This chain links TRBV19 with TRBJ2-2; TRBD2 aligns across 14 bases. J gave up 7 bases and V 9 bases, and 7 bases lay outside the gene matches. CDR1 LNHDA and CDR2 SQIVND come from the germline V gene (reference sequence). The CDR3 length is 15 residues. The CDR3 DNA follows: TGTGCCAGCGAAATGACTAGCGGGAGGGTCGGGGAGCTGTTTTTT. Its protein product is CASEMTSGRVGELFF.

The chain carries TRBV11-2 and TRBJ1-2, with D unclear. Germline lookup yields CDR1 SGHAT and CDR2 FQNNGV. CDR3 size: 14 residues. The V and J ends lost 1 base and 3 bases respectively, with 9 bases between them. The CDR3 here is CASSLGRVDYGYTF. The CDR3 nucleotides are TGTGCCAGCAGCTTAGGTCGGGTCGACTATGGCTACACCTTC. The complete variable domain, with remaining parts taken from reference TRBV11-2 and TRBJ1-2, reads EAGVAQSPRYKIIEKRQSVAFWCNPISGHATLYWYQQILGQGPKLLIQFQNNGVVDDSQLPKDRFSAERLKGVDSTLKIQPAKLEDSAVYLCASSLGRVDYGYTFGSGTRLTVV.

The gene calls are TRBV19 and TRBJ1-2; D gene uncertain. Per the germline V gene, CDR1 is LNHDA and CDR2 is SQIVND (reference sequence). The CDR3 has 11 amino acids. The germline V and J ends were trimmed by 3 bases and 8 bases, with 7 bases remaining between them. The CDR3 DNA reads TGTGCCAGTAGTATTGCGAGGGGCTACACCTTC. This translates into CASSIARGYTF. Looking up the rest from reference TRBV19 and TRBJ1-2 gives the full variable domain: DGGITQSPKYLFRKEGQNVTLSCEQNLNHDAMYWYRQDPGQGLRLIYYSQIVNDFQKGDIAEGYSVSREKKESFPLTVTSAQKNPTAFYLCASSIARGYTFGSGTRLTVV.

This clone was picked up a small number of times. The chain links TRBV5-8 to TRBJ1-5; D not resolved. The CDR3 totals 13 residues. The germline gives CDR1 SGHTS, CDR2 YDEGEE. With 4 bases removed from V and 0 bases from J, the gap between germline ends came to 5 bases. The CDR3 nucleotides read TGTGCCAGCAGCCGGTTTAGCAATCAGCCCCAGCATTTT. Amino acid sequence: CASSRFSNQPQHF.

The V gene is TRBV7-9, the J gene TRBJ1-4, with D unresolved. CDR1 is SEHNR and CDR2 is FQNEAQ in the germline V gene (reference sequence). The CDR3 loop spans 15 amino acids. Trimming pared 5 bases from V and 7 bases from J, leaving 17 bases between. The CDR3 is CASSANSAQGEKLFF. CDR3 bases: TGTGCCAGCAGCGCGAACAGTGCCCAAGGTGAAAAACTGTTTTTT.

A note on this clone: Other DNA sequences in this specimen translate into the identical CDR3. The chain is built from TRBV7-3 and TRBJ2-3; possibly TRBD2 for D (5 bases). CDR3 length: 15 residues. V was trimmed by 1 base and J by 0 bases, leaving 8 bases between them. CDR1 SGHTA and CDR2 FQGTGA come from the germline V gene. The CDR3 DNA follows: TGTGCCAGCAGCTTAAGGCCGGGGAGCACAGATACGCAGTATTTT. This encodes CASSLRPGSTDTQYF.

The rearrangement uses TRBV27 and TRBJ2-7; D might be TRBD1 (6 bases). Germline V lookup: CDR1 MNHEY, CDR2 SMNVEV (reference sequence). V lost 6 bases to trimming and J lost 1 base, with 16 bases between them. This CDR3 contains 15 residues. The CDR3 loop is CASSHRASPSYEQYF. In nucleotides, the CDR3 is TGTGCCAGCAGCCACAGGGCCTCCCCTTCCTACGAGCAGTACTTC.

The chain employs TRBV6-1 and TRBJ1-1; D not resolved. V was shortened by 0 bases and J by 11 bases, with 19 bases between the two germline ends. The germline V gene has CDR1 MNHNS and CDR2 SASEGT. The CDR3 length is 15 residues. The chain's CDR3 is CASSEALGRFERAFF. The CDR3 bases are TGTGCCAGCAGTGAAGCGCTTGGGCGATTCGAGAGGGCTTTCTTT.

CDR3 amino acids: CASSPRTGLNYGYTF. CDR3 coding DNA: TGTGCCAGCAGCCCCCGGACAGGATTGAACTATGGCTACACCTTC. V and J are TRBV7-2 and TRBJ1-2; 7 bases align to TRBD1. V trimming: 5 bases; J trimming: 2 bases; junction bases outside the gene matches: 8. The germline V gene has CDR1 SGHTA and CDR2 FQGNSA. This CDR3 has 15 amino acids.

Here the CDR3 reads CASSLNRVGEQYF. The CDR3 DNA is TGCGCCAGCAGTCTCAACAGGGTTGGCGAGCAGTACTTC. This chain joins TRBV10-2 and TRBJ2-7; the D gene is possibly TRBD1 (6 bases). The germline V gene encodes CDR1 WSHSY and CDR2 SAAADI. V was trimmed by 5 bases and J by 6 bases, leaving 14 bases between them. The CDR3 runs to 13 residues.

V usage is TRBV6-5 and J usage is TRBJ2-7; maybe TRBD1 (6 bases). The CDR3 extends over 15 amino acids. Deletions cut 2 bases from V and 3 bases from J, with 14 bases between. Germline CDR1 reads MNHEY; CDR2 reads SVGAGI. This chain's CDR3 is CASSYGGFGRYEQYF. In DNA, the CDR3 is TGTGCCAGCAGTTACGGGGGCTTCGGTCGCTACGAGCAGTACTTC.

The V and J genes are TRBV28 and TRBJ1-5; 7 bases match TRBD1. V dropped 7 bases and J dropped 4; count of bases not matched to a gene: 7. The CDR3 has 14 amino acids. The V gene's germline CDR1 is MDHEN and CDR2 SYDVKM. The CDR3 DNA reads TGTGCCAGCACCATCCGGGACAGTAATCAGCCCCAGCATTTT. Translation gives CASTIRDSNQPQHF.

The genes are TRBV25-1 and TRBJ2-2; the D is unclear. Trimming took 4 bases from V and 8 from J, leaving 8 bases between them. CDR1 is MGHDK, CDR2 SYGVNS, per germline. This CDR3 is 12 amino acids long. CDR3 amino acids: CASSGTAGELFF. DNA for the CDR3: TGTGCCAGCAGTGGAACGGCTGGGGAGCTGTTTTTT. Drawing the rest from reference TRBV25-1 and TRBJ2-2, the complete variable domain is EADIYQTPRYLVIGTGKKITLECSQTMGHDKMYWYQQDPGMELHLIHYSYGVNSTEKGDLSSESTVSRIRTEHFPLTLESARPSHTSQYLCASSGTAGELFFGEGSRLTVL.

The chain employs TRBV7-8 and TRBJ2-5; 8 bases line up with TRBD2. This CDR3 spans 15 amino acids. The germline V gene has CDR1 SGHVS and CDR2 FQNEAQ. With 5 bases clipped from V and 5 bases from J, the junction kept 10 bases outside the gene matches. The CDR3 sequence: CASSNSGLAGETQYF. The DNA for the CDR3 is TGTGCCAGCAGCAACTCCGGACTAGCTGGGGAGACCCAGTACTTC. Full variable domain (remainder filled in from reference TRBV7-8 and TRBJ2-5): GAGVSQSPRYKVAKRGQDVALRCDPISGHVSLFWYQQALGQGPEFLTYFQNEAQLDKSGLPSDRFFAERPEGSVSTLKIQRTQQEDSAVYLCASSNSGLAGETQYFGPGTRLLVL.

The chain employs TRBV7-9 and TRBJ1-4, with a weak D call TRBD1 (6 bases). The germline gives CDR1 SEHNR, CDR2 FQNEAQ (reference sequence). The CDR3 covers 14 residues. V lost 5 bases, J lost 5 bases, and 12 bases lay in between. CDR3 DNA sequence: TGTGCCAGCAGCCAACAGGACAGAAATGAAAAACTGTTTTTT. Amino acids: CASSQQDRNEKLFF. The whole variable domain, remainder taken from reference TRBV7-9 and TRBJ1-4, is DTGVSQNPRHKITKRGQNVTFRCDPISEHNRLYWYRQTLGQGPEFLTYFQNEAQLEKSRLLSDRFSAERPKGSFSTLEIQRTEQGDSAMYLCASSQQDRNEKLFFGSGTQLSVL.

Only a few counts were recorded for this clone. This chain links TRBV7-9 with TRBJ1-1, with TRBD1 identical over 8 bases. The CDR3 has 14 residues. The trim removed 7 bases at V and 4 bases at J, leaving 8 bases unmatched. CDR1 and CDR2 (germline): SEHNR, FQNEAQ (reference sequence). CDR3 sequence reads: CASIKTGEGTEAFF. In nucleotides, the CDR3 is TGTGCCAGCATCAAGACAGGGGAGGGCACTGAAGCTTTCTTT.